Listed below are T cell receptor beta chains from one sample, sequenced in a study of T cell changes during pregnancy in multiple sclerosis. Sequencing was performed with immunoSEQ multiplex PCR; in TCRdb, only in-frame clones are kept and a portion is missing. The data contain tens of thousands of clones, approximately 88% of them singletons. This specimen was peripheral blood, taken in the first trimester of pregnancy. Receptors originate from a female donor with multiple sclerosis, enrolled in a pregnancy study. Both conserved end residues are part of each CDR3. A D gene is named only where the DNA matches it firmly. Size values are once, few and many counts, or a class for expanded clones, and some rows have none.

>TRBV28|17|TRBD2|TRBJ2-1|.
TGTGCCAGCAGAGCCCCACTCACTAGCGGGAGGGCCGATGAGCAGTTCTTC
CASRAPLTSGRADEQFF
>TRBV1|17|.|TRBJ2-1|.
TGCACCAGCAGCCCACTTTCCGGGAAGAGCTCCTACAATGAGCAGTTCTTC
CTSSPLSGKSSYNEQFF
>TRBV9|17|TRBD1|TRBJ1-2|.
TGTGCCAGCAGCCTAAATCTCGGGACAGGGGAACAAGGTGGCTACACCTTC
CASSLNLGTGEQGGYTF
>TRBV2|15|TRBD2|TRBJ2-1|.
TGTGCCAGCAGTTCGACTAGCGGGAGGGCCAATGAGCAGTTCTTC
CASSSTSGRANEQFF
>TRBV7-6|13|.|TRBJ2-1|.
TGTGCCAGCAGCTTGAGAGGCTACAATGAGCAGTTCTTC
CASSLRGYNEQFF
>TRBV5-4|16|TRBD1|TRBJ2-5|.
TGTGCCAGCAGCTTGGGATACTGGACAGGGGAAGAGACCCAGTACTTC
CASSLGYWTGEETQYF
>TRBV27|13|TRBD1|TRBJ2-3|once
TGTGCCAGTAGGACAGGGTCCACAGATACGCAGTATTTT
CASRTGSTDTQYF
>TRBV6-5|13|TRBD1|TRBJ1-2|.
TGTGCCAGCAGTTGGGGACAGGCCTCGGGGTTCACCTTC
CASSWGQASGFTF
>TRBV5-4|14|.|TRBJ2-3|.
TGTGCCAGCAGCTTGGGCGGGACCACAGATACGCAGTATTTT
CASSLGGTTDTQYF
>TRBV11-2|15|.|TRBJ2-7|.
TGTGCCAGCAGCTTCATTAGGGAAGGGGGATACGAGCAGTACTTC
CASSFIREGGYEQYF
>TRBV30|14|.|TRBJ1-1|few
TGTGCCTGGAGTAGCCCCCCATCCCGTTCTGAAGCTTTCTTT
CAWSSPPSRSEAFF
>TRBV15|17|.|TRBJ1-3|.
TGTGCCACCAGCAGAACAGGACGGGCTACATCTGGAAACACCATATATTTT
CATSRTGRATSGNTIYF
>TRBV21-1|18|.|TRBJ2-5|.
TGTGCCAGCAGCAAACCTCTTTGGACTAGCGGGAACAAAGAGACCCAGTACTTC
CASSKPLWTSGNKETQYF
>TRBV5-1|15|.|TRBJ2-5|.
TGCGCCAGCAGCTTGGTGAATGGGCTTCAAGAGACCCAGTACTTC
CASSLVNGLQETQYF
>TRBV5-4|15|.|TRBJ2-5|.
TGTGCCAGCAGCCCGCAGGGCCTAAAGGGGGAGACCCAGTACTTC
CASSPQGLKGETQYF
>TRBV28|13|.|TRBJ2-7|.
TGTGCCAGCAGTTTAGGCAGGACCTACGAGCAGTACTTC
CASSLGRTYEQYF
>TRBV6-1|15|.|TRBJ2-2|few
TGTGCCAGCAGTGTAGGGGACACCCCCACCGGGGAGCTGTTTTTT
CASSVGDTPTGELFF
>TRBV5-4|20|TRBD1|TRBJ1-2|.
TGTGCCAGCAGCTTGGGAAACCCAACCGGGACAGGGGCCGTCGTGGAGGGCTACACCTTC
CASSLGNPTGTGAVVEGYTF
>TRBV4-2|16|TRBD1|TRBJ1-2|.
TGTGCCAGCAGCCAAGGAGATCCAGGCAGGGGGTATGGCTACACCTTC
CASSQGDPGRGYGYTF
>TRBV19|15|.|TRBJ2-1|.
TGTGCCAGTAGTCCCATCCGTAGCTCCTACAATGAGCAGTTCTTC
CASSPIRSSYNEQFF
>TRBV4-3|15|TRBD1|TRBJ1-5|.
TGCGCCAGCAGCCAAGAAGGGACAGCAAATCAGCCCCAGCATTTT
CASSQEGTANQPQHF
>TRBV7-2|17|TRBD1|TRBJ1-2|.
TGTGCCAGCAGCTTAACATTTACCGGGACAGGGACTCAGGGCTACACCTTC
CASSLTFTGTGTQGYTF
>TRBV5-1|14|.|TRBJ1-1|.
TGCGCCAGCAGCTTTGGACAGACGAACACTGAAGCTTTCTTT
CASSFGQTNTEAFF
>TRBV5-1|16|TRBD2|TRBJ2-7|.
TGCGCCAGCACCCTCACCCCGACTAGCGATGCCTACGAGCAGTACTTC
CASTLTPTSDAYEQYF
>TRBV14|15|.|TRBJ2-1|once
TGTGCCAGCAGCCAAGGAGCAAGCTCCTACAATGAGCAGTTCTTC
CASSQGASSYNEQFF
>TRBV9|13|.|TRBJ2-1|.
TGTGCCAGCAGCCTCCGCGCCTACAATGAGCAGTTCTTC
CASSLRAYNEQFF
>TRBV6-8|16|TRBD2|TRBJ2-3|.
TGTGCCAGCAGGGCGGACCTAGCGGGAGCCGCAGATACGCAGTATTTT
CASRADLAGAADTQYF
>TRBV30|13|.|TRBJ2-5|.
TGTGCCTGGGCAACAGGGGGGGGTGAGACCCAGTACTTC
CAWATGGGETQYF
>TRBV19|13|.|TRBJ2-7|.
TGTGCCAGTAGTATAGAACAGGGTACCGAGCAGTACTTC
CASSIEQGTEQYF
>TRBV30|14|.|TRBJ2-7|.
TGTGCCTGGAGTGTTTCGGTCAGGGCCCACGAGCAGTACTTC
CAWSVSVRAHEQYF
>TRBV10-3|18|TRBD1|TRBJ2-4|.
TGTGCCATCAGTGAGTTCTGGGGACAGGGAACCTATGAAAACATTCAGTACTTC
CAISEFWGQGTYENIQYF
>TRBV6-5|15|.|TRBJ2-1|.
TGTGCCATCGCTGTCGGGGAGGTTAGACTCGTTGAGCAGTTCTTC
CAIAVGEVRLVEQFF
>TRBV5-1|13|.|TRBJ1-2|.
TGCGCCAGCAGCTTGGACAGAATCTATGGCTACACCTTC
CASSLDRIYGYTF